These 12 T cell receptor beta chains share one sample of origin, sequenced in a study of brain T cells in children with intractable seizures (dated by TCRdb to the early 2020s). The library was obtained by the immunoSEQ multiplex PCR assay. This immuneACCESS table, as held by TCRdb, lists in-frame sequences with V and J called but not all clones. Of the missing ones, under half trace to an unresolved V gene in checked studies; the others have no known cause. This sample holds approximately 60,000 clones; approximately 95% were observed only once. Of the sample, approximately 0.38% is held by the ten largest clones. The time point label of this sample denotes: resected brain tissue, or blood drawn just prior to surgery. Sequenced here: peripheral blood, sampled at surgery. These receptors all come from a boy under two years old with focal cortical dysplasia and intractable seizures.

The rearrangement links TRBV24-1 to TRBJ1-6; 12 bases are a match to TRBD1. The V segment lost 3 bases and the J segment 10 bases; nucleotides outside the gene matches: 0. Germline V gene lookup returns CDR1 KGHDR and CDR2 SFDVKD. The CDR3 has 14 amino acids. CDR3 in amino acids: CATSDGTGGSPLHF. CDR3 in DNA: TGTGCCACCAGTGATGGGACAGGGGGCTCACCCCTCCACTTT.

The genes are TRBV9 and TRBJ1-2, with a possible D match to TRBD1 (6 bases). Trimming left V 5 bases short and J 2 bases short, with 13 bases between. The CDR3 spans 14 residues. Germline CDR1 reads SGDLS; CDR2 reads YYNGEE. The chain's CDR3 is CASSKGGANYGYTF. The CDR3 coding sequence is TGTGCCAGCAGTAAAGGGGGAGCCAACTATGGCTACACCTTC.

V is TRBV2 and J is TRBJ1-3, with a weak D call TRBD1 (6 bases). V was trimmed by 5 bases and J by 4 bases, leaving 24 bases between them. The germline V gene has CDR1 SNHLY and CDR2 FYNNEI. The CDR3 length is 18 residues. The CDR3 DNA sequence: TGTGCCAGCAGTCTTAGGTCGTCTCAGGGGTTCTCAGGAAACACCATATATTTT. Protein product: CASSLRSSQGFSGNTIYF. Full variable domain (remainder filled in from reference TRBV2 and TRBJ1-3): EPEVTQTPSHQVTQMGQEVILRCVPISNHLYFYWYRQILGQKVEFLVSFYNNEISEKSEIFDDQFSVERPDGSNFTLKIRSTKLEDSAMYFCASSLRSSQGFSGNTIYFGEGSWLTVV.

V and J are TRBV4-1 and TRBJ1-2, with D perhaps matching TRBD1 (5 bases). The V gene's germline CDR1 is MGHRA and CDR2 YSYEKL. V dropped 1 base and J dropped 7 bases, with 16 bases sitting between them. This CDR3 contains 15 residues. The CDR3 is CASSQGPGRVGGYTF. CDR3 DNA: TGCGCCAGCAGCCAAGGTCCAGGGAGGGTAGGTGGCTACACCTTC.

This clone appeared a single time. The chain employs TRBV5-4 and TRBJ2-7; TRBD1 matches at 12 bases. V was pared by 4 bases and J by 7 bases, with 6 bases of the junction left unmatched. This CDR3 is built from 14 residues. Germline CDR1 reads SGHNT; CDR2 reads YYREEE (reference sequence). CDR3 in amino acids: CASSRGQGAIEQYF. The DNA of the CDR3 is TGTGCCAGCAGCCGGGGACAGGGGGCGATTGAGCAGTACTTC. Variable domain in full (rest from reference TRBV5-4 and TRBJ2-7): ETGVTQSPTHLIKTRGQQVTLRCSSQSGHNTVSWYQQALGQGPQFIFQYYREEENGRGNFPPRFSGLQFPNYSSELNVNALELDDSALYLCASSRGQGAIEQYFGPGTRLTVT.

The chain couples TRBV11-3 to TRBJ2-5; D not certain. Trimming took off 4 bases at V and 4 bases at J, with 10 bases between the two ends. Germline CDR1 is SGHNT and CDR2 is YENEEA. This CDR3 has 13 residues. The CDR3, as DNA: TGTGCCAGCAGCTCTCTGGCGTCAGAGACCCAGTACTTC. It yields the protein CASSSLASETQYF.

The V gene is TRBV27, the J gene TRBJ1-1, with 9 positions matching TRBD1. The length of the CDR3 is 15 residues. The junction had 5 bases not matched to a gene; V was cut back by 3 bases and J by 3 bases. Looked up from germline, CDR1 is MNHEY and CDR2 is SMNVEV (reference sequence). CDR3 bases: TGTGCCAGCAGTTTGGCGACAGGGGGGGACACTGAAGCTTTCTTT. As protein: CASSLATGGDTEAFF.

Only one count was recorded for this clone. The chain joins TRBV27 to TRBJ2-3; no reliable D call. The CDR3 sequence is 11 residues long. V shed 6 bases and J shed 6 bases, with 7 bases lying between them. From germline, CDR1 is MNHEY and CDR2 SMNVEV (reference sequence). The CDR3 loop is CASSLADTQYF. The DNA of the CDR3 is TGTGCCAGCAGCCTCGCGGATACGCAGTATTTT.

This CDR3 is CASSEIGTNYEQYF. CDR3 in DNA: TGTGCCAGCAGTGAAATTGGGACTAACTACGAGCAGTACTTC. The genes are TRBV6-1 and TRBJ2-7, with 7 bases that match TRBD2. J was trimmed by 3 bases and V by 2 bases; bases with no gene match: 4. The CDR3 covers 14 residues. Germline V gene data show CDR1 as MNHNS and CDR2 as SASEGT.

This chain's CDR3 is CASSFPGRDQETQYF. The CDR3 nucleotides are TGTGCCAGCAGCTTCCCGGGCAGGGACCAAGAGACCCAGTACTTC. The chain combines TRBV7-8 with TRBJ2-5, with D possibly being TRBD1 (5 bases). This CDR3 contains 15 residues. CDR1 is SGHVS and CDR2 is FQNEAQ in the germline V gene. V lost 3 bases and J lost 0, with 11 bases in between.

CDR3 sequence reads: CASSRDRDSGNTIYF. Here the CDR3 DNA reads TGTGCCAGTAGCCGGGACAGGGACTCTGGAAACACCATATATTTT. The genes are TRBV19 and TRBJ1-3; 9 bases line up with TRBD1. J gave up 0 bases and V 6 bases, and 3 bases lay outside the gene matches. From germline, CDR1 is LNHDA and CDR2 SQIVND (reference sequence). This CDR3 has 15 residues.

This sequence joins TRBV6-5 and TRBJ2-5; 15 bases align to TRBD2. The germline gives CDR1 MNHEY, CDR2 SVGAGI. This CDR3 is 15 amino acids long. After removal of 7 bases from V and 4 bases from J, the junction contained 4 bases not matched to a gene. The CDR3 DNA reads as TGTGCCAGCACCGGACTAGCGGGGGGGCGAGAGACCCAGTACTTC. Amino acids: CASTGLAGGRETQYF.